This T cell receptor (beta chain) originates from a study of T cell changes during pregnancy in multiple sclerosis (dated by TCRdb to about 2019). Concerning the study at large: Changes in the T cell repertoire over the course of pregnancy were examined in this study in women with multiple sclerosis.

Details on this clone: Its antigen is not yet known. No much larger clone is present one base from it, and per-base qualities are unavailable.

Germline trimming amounts to 0 bases on V and 3 bases on J, with 5 as the count of junction bases outside the gene matches. CDR1 and CDR2 were assigned from the germline V gene (reference sequence) as MNHNY and SVGAGI. The CDR3, from cysteine to phenylalanine, totals 16 residues. Only the CDR3 part of the read is kept: 48 bases, read in frame from the first base. The method was the immunoSEQ multiplex PCR assay. TCRdb holds this immuneACCESS table with in-frame rearrangements only. Some clones are missing; in checked studies, unresolved V genes explain under half, and the rest has no known cause. The table for this sample lists more than 8,000 clones; roughly 85% of them were counted only once. The ten largest account for roughly 10% of the sample.

This clonotype was obtained from a female donor in good health, enrolled as a control in a pregnancy study. Sequenced material: CD8+ T cells from peripheral blood mononuclear cells, taken in the first trimester of pregnancy. The rearrangement combines TRBV6-6 with TRBJ2-3, with 8 bases matching TRBD1. The DNA reads as follows: TGTGCCAGCAGTTACTCCCGGACAGGGACAACAGATACGCAGTATTTT. It is translated as CASSYSRTGTTDTQYF.